Each of the 31 T cell receptor beta chains below was sequenced from the same sample in a study of identical twins' blood T cells. TCRdb reprocessed the 5' RACE reads with MiXCR, giving one entry per CDR3 protein. Of 400,000 or so distinct CDR3 sequences listed, roughly 30% are singletons. Specimen: PBMCs. These receptor sequences come from a woman aged 18 to 55 in good health.

The count of this clonotype is one. V gene TRBV27 combines with J gene TRBJ2-2; the match to TRBD1 covers 7 bases. Germline V gene lookup returns CDR1 MNHEY and CDR2 SMNVEV (reference sequence). The junction had 6 bases not matched to a gene; V was cut back by 1 base and J by 4 bases. CDR3 length: 16 residues. DNA of the CDR3: TGTGCCAGCAGTTTATTGACAGGGACGTTCACCGGGGAGCTGTTTTTT. Protein: CASSLLTGTFTGELFF.

V and J are TRBV20-1 and TRBJ2-1; no firm D call. From germline, CDR1 is DFQATT and CDR2 SNEGSKA (reference sequence). The CDR3 has 14 residues. V was shortened by 5 bases and J by 15 bases, with 26 bases between the two germline ends. The DNA for the CDR3 is TGCAGTGCTGGCCAAAATAATGAGATTAGGGTGGGGTTCTTC. Amino acid sequence: CSAGQNNEIRVGFF.

Only a few counts were recorded for this clonotype. This chain connects TRBV9 to TRBJ2-1; tentatively, D is TRBD2 (7 bases). The germline CDR1 and CDR2 sequences are SGDLS and YYNGEE. Trimming removed 4 bases at V and 3 bases at J, with 11 bases between. There are 14 residues in the CDR3. The CDR3 coding sequence is TGTGCCAGCAGCCCAGGGGACTACTACAATGAGCAGTTCTTC. Amino acid sequence: CASSPGDYYNEQFF. The whole variable domain, filled in from reference TRBV9 and TRBJ2-1, reads DSGVTQTPKHLITATGQRVTLRCSPRSGDLSVYWYQQSLDQGLQFLIQYYNGEERAKGNILERFSAQQFPDLHSELNLSSLELGDSALYFCASSPGDYYNEQFFGPGTRLTVL.

This clonotype has a handful of counts. The gene calls are TRBV10-2 and TRBJ1-5; D perhaps matches TRBD1 (6 bases). Trimming took off 10 bases at V and 6 bases at J, with 13 bases between the two ends. The V gene's germline CDR1 is WSHSY and CDR2 SAAADI. The CDR3 spans 12 residues. The CDR3, as DNA: TGCGCCACCGCAACAGGGACTCAGCCCCAGCATTTT. Its translation is CATATGTQPQHF.

The CDR3 DNA is TGCAGTGCTAGAGATCCCCGGACTAGCGGATCCAGCTCCTACAATGAGCAGTTCTTC. The encoded protein is CSARDPRTSGSSSYNEQFF. The rearrangement joins TRBV20-1 to TRBJ2-1, with TRBD2 identical over 10 bases. Germline V gene sequence: CDR1 DFQATT, CDR2 SNEGSKA (reference sequence). The CDR3 spans 19 residues. V dropped 0 bases and J dropped 0; count of bases not matched to a gene: 11.

The V gene is TRBV19, the J gene TRBJ1-1, with unresolved D. There are 13 residues in the CDR3. From germline, CDR1 is LNHDA and CDR2 SQIVND (reference sequence). The V gene lost 3 bases and the J gene lost 4 bases, with 9 bases spanning the gap. CDR3 protein: CASSIDEGTEAFF. In nucleotides, the CDR3 is TGTGCCAGTAGTATCGACGAGGGCACTGAAGCTTTCTTT.

The chain combines TRBV6-5 with TRBJ2-2; D remains ambiguous. Germline loops: CDR1 MNHEY, CDR2 SVGAGI. The V end lost 2 bases, the J end lost 5 bases, and 3 bases lay between the germline ends. The CDR3 spans 12 residues. CDR3 region: CASSYKTGELFF. The CDR3 coding sequence is TGTGCCAGCAGTTACAAAACCGGGGAGCTGTTTTTT.

The chain is built from TRBV20-1 and TRBJ2-3; TRBD1 might be the D (5 bases). V shed 0 bases and J shed 2 bases, with 12 bases lying between them. Germline V gene data show CDR1 as DFQATT and CDR2 as SNEGSKA (reference sequence). This CDR3 has 15 residues. The CDR3 loop reads CSARDLGRSTDTQYF. The CDR3 DNA is TGCAGTGCTAGAGATCTGGGGCGGTCCACAGATACGCAGTATTTT.

A word on this clonotype: Being one base from a much bigger clone, this may be a read error. This chain links TRBV20-1 with TRBJ2-1, with a tentative D call TRBD1 (5 bases). Trimming removed 1 base from V and 6 bases from J, with 22 bases in between. The CDR3 is made up of 17 amino acids. CDR1 and CDR2 from the germline V gene are DFQATT and SNEGSKA (reference sequence). The CDR3: CSARGGHGPGMFNEQFF. As DNA, the CDR3 is TGCAGTGCTAGAGGTGGACACGGTCCTGGAATGTTCAATGAGCAGTTCTTC.

The rearrangement uses TRBV20-1 and TRBJ2-3, with 9 nucleotides matching TRBD2. The CDR3 contains 13 residues. The trim removed 5 bases at V and 6 bases at J, leaving 6 bases unmatched. Germline V CDR1 and CDR2: DFQATT, SNEGSKA (reference sequence). CDR3 bases: TGCAGTGCTGGGACTAGCTTTTCCGATACGCAGTATTTT. Translation gives CSAGTSFSDTQYF.

To note about this clonotype: A much larger clone sits a single nucleotide away, making a read error possible. The chain links TRBV20-1 to TRBJ2-3, with 13 bases identical to TRBD2. CDR1 and CDR2 from the germline V gene are DFQATT and SNEGSKA (reference sequence). The CDR3 spans 14 residues. As DNA, the CDR3 is TGCAGCCTCACTAGCGGGGGGGCATTGGATAAGCAGTATTTT. It specifies CSLTSGGALDKQYF.

The chain carries TRBV7-9 and TRBJ2-7; D remains ambiguous. Germline CDR1 and CDR2: SEHNR and FQNEAQ (reference sequence). The V end was cut by 3 bases, the J end by 0 bases, with 6 bases between. The CDR3 is 13 residues long. CDR3 loop: CASSFAGSYEQYF. The CDR3 DNA sequence: TGTGCCAGCAGCTTCGCTGGCTCCTACGAGCAGTACTTC.

CDR3 in amino acids: CASSPVGLNTEAFF. DNA of the CDR3: TGCGCCAGCAGTCCCGTGGGGCTGAACACTGAAGCTTTCTTT. The V gene is TRBV5-1, the J gene TRBJ1-1; tentative D call: TRBD1 (5 bases). The CDR3 sequence is 14 residues long. Germline loops: CDR1 SGHRS, CDR2 YFSETQ. Trimming pared 5 bases from V and 0 bases from J, leaving 11 bases between. Supplemented by reference TRBV5-1 and TRBJ1-1, the full variable domain reads KAGVTQTPRYLIKTRGQQVTLSCSPISGHRSVSWYQQTPGQGLQFLFEYFSETQRNKGNFPGRFSGRQFSNSRSEMNVSTLELGDSALYLCASSPVGLNTEAFFGQGTRLTVV.

In its sample, this clonotype was seen a few times. The chain combines TRBV6-5 with TRBJ1-1, with a tentative D call TRBD1 (6 bases). CDR3 length: 14 amino acids. Trimming pared 2 bases from V and 11 bases from J, leaving 18 bases between. Germline-derived CDR1 and CDR2 are MNHEY and SVGAGI. The CDR3 DNA reads as TGTGCCAGCAGTTACGATTTCGGGACACGCCCTGCTTTCTTT. Protein product: CASSYDFGTRPAFF.

This chain joins TRBV29-1 and TRBJ1-4; 9 bases match TRBD1. Germline loops: CDR1 SQVTM, CDR2 ANQGSEA. This CDR3 has 14 amino acids. The CDR3 here is CTILTTGGDEKLFF. CDR3 coding DNA: TGCACCATACTGACGACAGGGGGGGATGAAAAACTGTTTTTT.

This clonotype was found many times. V is TRBV12-3 or TRBV12-4 and J is TRBJ2-2; D remains unclear. Deletions cut 6 bases from V and 1 base from J, with 6 bases between. This CDR3 has 13 amino acids. DNA for the CDR3: TGTGCCAGCAGCCCCAGGAACACCGGGGAGCTGTTTTTT. This translates into CASSPRNTGELFF.

This clonotype occurred once. CDR3 sequence: CASSSAQTATNEKLFF. The CDR3 DNA is TGCGCCAGCAGCTCGGCACAGACAGCAACTAATGAAAAACTGTTTTTT. This chain links TRBV5-1 with TRBJ1-4, with D possibly being TRBD1 (5 bases). The V and J ends lost 3 bases and 0 bases respectively, with 12 bases between them. CDR1 is SGHRS, CDR2 YFSETQ, per germline. The CDR3 is 16 residues long.

Note on this clonotype: One end of the junction fails to match germline, which may point to a read error. The V and J genes are TRBV29-1 and TRBJ1-5, with D tentatively TRBD1 (5 bases). The germline CDR1 and CDR2 sequences are SQVTM and ANQGSEA. This CDR3 comprises 12 residues. DNA of the CDR3: TGCGGCGTGTGGGACGGTGATCAACCCCAGCATTTT. Protein: CGVWDGDQPQHF.

This clonotype was recorded a few times. The chain employs TRBV5-1 and TRBJ2-2, with D unresolved. The V end was cut by 6 bases, the J end by 0 bases, with 9 bases between. Per the germline V gene, CDR1 is SGHRS and CDR2 is YFSETQ. There are 14 residues in the CDR3. The CDR3 protein is CASTERTNTGELFF. In nucleotides, the CDR3 is TGCGCCAGCACAGAACGGACGAACACCGGGGAGCTGTTTTTT.

V is TRBV12-3 or TRBV12-4 and J is TRBJ1-2; 7 bases map to TRBD1. J was trimmed by 0 bases and V by 5 bases; bases with no gene match: 6. This CDR3 is built from 15 residues. The CDR3 DNA reads as TGTGCCAGCAGTCCACGACAGGGAACTAACTATGGCTACACCTTC. Encoded protein: CASSPRQGTNYGYTF.

This clonotype was observed a handful of times. This chain connects TRBV12-3 or TRBV12-4 to TRBJ2-1; no definite D call. Trimming took off 6 bases at V and 6 bases at J, with 15 bases between the two ends. The CDR3 has 14 amino acids. The CDR3 region has the DNA TGTGCCAGCAGCCCGGCAAGAGATGGCAATGAGCAGTTCTTC. Its translation: CASSPARDGNEQFF.

This clonotype was seen repeatedly, ten times or more. The rearrangement uses TRBV20-1 and TRBJ1-1, with D unclear. This CDR3 is built from 13 residues. V dropped 5 bases and J dropped 0 bases, with 10 bases sitting between them. Per the germline V gene, CDR1 is DFQATT and CDR2 is SNEGSKA (reference sequence). CDR3 amino acids: CSARTSVNTEAFF. CDR3 DNA: TGCAGTGCTCGAACTTCTGTGAACACTGAAGCTTTCTTT.

The V and J genes are TRBV2 and TRBJ1-6; no firm D call. The CDR3 has 13 amino acids. Germline V gene data show CDR1 as SNHLY and CDR2 as FYNNEI. Trimming pared 4 bases from V and 8 bases from J, leaving 9 bases between. CDR3 loop: CASSAAEDSPLHF. The CDR3 DNA reads as TGTGCCAGCAGTGCCGCCGAGGATTCACCCCTCCACTTT.

The chain employs TRBV20-1 and TRBJ1-1, with unresolved D. Germline CDR1 DFQATT, CDR2 SNEGSKA (reference sequence). The CDR3 totals 13 residues. V dropped 8 bases and J dropped 8 bases, with 21 bases sitting between them. The CDR3 DNA reads as TGCAGTCCTACAAAGCCCGGCAACCCAGAAGCTTTCTTT. Its protein product is CSPTKPGNPEAFF.

This clonotype was counted only a few times. The rearrangement joins TRBV29-1 to TRBJ2-1, with 9 nucleotides matching TRBD2. Germline trimming cut 4 bases from V and 5 bases from J; bases unmatched to any gene: 6. From germline, CDR1 is SQVTM and CDR2 ANQGSEA. CDR3 length equals 14 residues. The DNA of the CDR3 is TGCAGCGTTGGAGGGACTAGCTCAGACAATGAGCAGTTCTTC. Amino acids: CSVGGTSSDNEQFF.

This clonotype was counted a few times. The chain combines TRBV20-1 with TRBJ1-4, with D unclear. The germline gives CDR1 DFQATT, CDR2 SNEGSKA (reference sequence). The CDR3 spans 15 residues. With 3 bases removed from V and 0 bases from J, the gap between germline ends came to 11 bases. In DNA form, the CDR3 reads TGCAGTGCTAGGGGAGACTATGCAACTAATGAAAAACTGTTTTTT. It encodes CSARGDYATNEKLFF.

This clonotype was counted many times. The J gene is TRBJ1-1, the V gene TRBV29-1, with D uncertain. V was clipped by 7 bases and J by 0 bases, with 9 bases between them. Germline CDR1 reads SQVTM; CDR2 reads ANQGSEA. This CDR3 spans 12 amino acids. DNA for the CDR3: TGCAGCGCTGTCCCTGTGAACACTGAAGCTTTCTTT. Residues: CSAVPVNTEAFF.

This clonotype came up a few times. The gene calls are TRBV27 and TRBJ1-6; TRBD1 matches at 9 bases. CDR1 and CDR2 (germline): MNHEY, SMNVEV (reference sequence). J lost 8 bases, V lost 6 bases, and 5 bases had no gene match. The CDR3 sequence is 14 residues long. CDR3 protein: CASRLTGGYSPLHF. CDR3 DNA: TGTGCCAGCAGATTGACAGGGGGGTATTCACCCCTCCACTTT.

This chain links TRBV5-6 with TRBJ1-4, with a possible D match to TRBD1 (5 bases). The V gene's germline CDR1 is SGHDT and CDR2 YYEEEE. The CDR3 runs to 14 residues. Trimming stripped 3 bases from V and 8 bases from J, with 14 bases between. The CDR3 sequence is CASSSGTEEEKLFF. The CDR3 nucleotides are TGTGCCAGCAGCTCCGGGACCGAGGAGGAAAAACTGTTTTTT. Variable domain in full (rest from reference TRBV5-6 and TRBJ1-4): DAGVTQSPTHLIKTRGQQVTLRCSPKSGHDTVSWYQQALGQGPQFIFQYYEEEERQRGNFPDRFSGHQFPNYSSELNVNALLLGDSALYLCASSSGTEEEKLFFGSGTQLSVL.

In the case of this clonotype: A much bigger clone sits one base away, suggesting this may be a read error. The chain couples TRBV24-1 to TRBJ2-3; D might be TRBD2 (6 bases). This CDR3 region has 16 residues. Germline V gives CDR1 KGHDR, CDR2 SFDVKD. DNA for the CDR3: TGTGCCACCGGTGATTTCGGCGGGGTCAGCACAGATACGCAGTATTTT. It is translated as CATGDFGGVSTDTQYF.

Details on this clonotype: The junction differs from germline at one of its ends, possibly a read error. This chain links TRBV3-1 with TRBJ1-3; D is uncertain. The CDR3 contains 14 residues. Germline assignment: CDR1 LGHDT and CDR2 YNNKEL (reference sequence). CDR3 protein: CASSPGSSGDTIYF. The CDR3 DNA sequence: TGTGCCAGCAGCCCGGGCTCTTCTGGAGACACCATATATTTT.